The 2 T cell receptor beta chains listed next were all sequenced from one sample in a study of cytomegalovirus exposure and HLA in healthy donors. Both 60 Vbeta primers and 13 Jbeta primers went into the PCR. The repertoire was sequenced with immunoSEQ multiplex PCR; TCRdb's copy has only in-frame clones and lacks some. The table lists about 110,000 clones, 65% to 75% of them singletons. The sample was PBMCs. Every receptor here comes from a young man in good health and CMV-seropositive.

V and J are TRBV10-2 and TRBJ1-6; 8 nucleotides match TRBD1. The CDR3 has 15 residues. Germline CDR1 is WSHSY and CDR2 is SAAADI. V shed 8 bases and J 5 bases; nucleotides not matched to a gene: 8. CDR3 residues: CASRQGLVNNSPLHF. DNA of the CDR3: TGCGCCAGCCGACAGGGGCTTGTGAATAATTCACCCCTCCACTTT.

The chain links TRBV9 to TRBJ1-6; maybe TRBD1 (6 bases). Between the trimmed V and J ends, which lost 0 bases and 0 bases, there was a span of 19 bases. CDR3 length equals 20 residues. Germline lookup yields CDR1 SGDLS and CDR2 YYNGEE. The CDR3 nucleotides are TGTGCCAGCAGCGTAGGAACAGGGAGGGGGTTCAGCTCCTATAATTCACCCCTCCACTTT. Translation: CASSVGTGRGFSSYNSPLHF.